Below, 20 T cell receptor beta chains from the same sample are listed, as sequenced in a study of PD-1 blockade in classical Hodgkin lymphoma. Libraries were prepared by immunoSEQ multiplex PCR; TCRdb keeps only in-frame clonotypes and omits some of them. The sample holds about 25,000 clones, around 80% seen once. Time point noted: cycle 4 day 1 (C4D1), after about 6 weeks of nivolumab. There was relapse after autologous stem cell transplantation in every patient, and there was variation in brentuximab vedotin exposure. Researchers used magnetic negative selection to pull out pure CD4+ T cells from thawed PBMCs. The sequences come from CD4+ T cells from blood, collected before the fourth cycle of nivolumab. All receptors derive from a human donor with classical Hodgkin lymphoma.

V is TRBV19 and J is TRBJ1-5; D remains unclear. Trimming removed 3 bases from V and 2 bases from J, with 11 bases in between. Germline loops: CDR1 LNHDA, CDR2 SQIVND (reference sequence). CDR3 size: 15 residues. The CDR3 region is CASSMDGGGNQPQHF. In DNA form, the CDR3 reads TGTGCCAGTAGTATGGACGGAGGTGGCAATCAGCCCCAGCATTTT. The full variable domain, with the rest looked up from reference TRBV19 and TRBJ1-5, is DGGITQSPKYLFRKEGQNVTLSCEQNLNHDAMYWYRQDPGQGLRLIYYSQIVNDFQKGDIAEGYSVSREKKESFPLTVTSAQKNPTAFYLCASSMDGGGNQPQHFGDGTRLSIL.

V and J are TRBV2 and TRBJ2-5; no reliable D call. V was cut by 4 bases and J by 1 base, with 1 base left in between. This CDR3 contains 11 residues. CDR1 and CDR2 (germline): SNHLY, FYNNEI. In DNA form, the CDR3 reads TGTGCCAGCAGTGTCCAAGAGACCCAGTACTTC. Translation gives CASSVQETQYF.

The chain employs TRBV23-1 and TRBJ2-7, with D possibly being TRBD1 (6 bases). TRBV23-1 is flagged as an ORF with uncertain function. The CDR3 contains 14 residues. Trimming removed 4 bases from V and 6 bases from J, with 16 bases in between. The CDR3 DNA sequence: TGCGCCAGCAGTCCTTGGGGGACAAAGGGCGAGCAGTACTTC. Amino acids: CASSPWGTKGEQYF.

The CDR3 loop is CASSFSVSVDTQYF. DNA for the CDR3: TGTGCCAGCAGCTTTTCGGTTTCCGTAGATACGCAGTATTTT. The chain joins TRBV7-9 to TRBJ2-3; D not resolved. V lost 3 bases and J 5 bases, leaving 12 bases between the germline ends. The CDR3 consists of 14 residues. Germline loops: CDR1 SEHNR, CDR2 FQNEAQ (reference sequence).

J is TRBJ2-7 and V is TRBV5-1, with D perhaps TRBD1 (6 bases). Germline CDR1 and CDR2: SGHRS and YFSETQ. CDR3 length: 15 residues. Trimming removed 0 bases at V and 2 bases at J, with 12 bases between. DNA for the CDR3: TGCGCCAGCAGCTTGGGACAGGTGCTACCCTACGAGCAGTACTTC. Translation: CASSLGQVLPYEQYF. Full variable domain (remainder filled in from reference TRBV5-1 and TRBJ2-7): KAGVTQTPRYLIKTRGQQVTLSCSPISGHRSVSWYQQTPGQGLQFLFEYFSETQRNKGNFPGRFSGRQFSNSRSEMNVSTLELGDSALYLCASSLGQVLPYEQYFGPGTRLTVT.

The chain recombines TRBV5-1 with TRBJ2-1, with unresolved D. The CDR3 consists of 12 residues. V was pared by 3 bases and J by 5 bases, with 6 bases between. Germline V CDR1 and CDR2: SGHRS, YFSETQ. The CDR3: CASSSGDNEQFF. The CDR3 DNA reads TGCGCCAGCAGCTCGGGCGACAATGAGCAGTTCTTC.

Note on this clone: The same CDR3 arises from other DNA sequences in this sample as well. J is TRBJ1-5 and V is TRBV5-1; TRBD1 aligns across 8 bases. V shed 0 bases and J 7 bases; nucleotides not matched to a gene: 6. This CDR3 has 15 residues. Germline V gives CDR1 SGHRS, CDR2 YFSETQ. The chain's CDR3 is CASSLAGQGEQPQHF. DNA for the CDR3: TGCGCCAGCAGCTTGGCAGGACAGGGAGAGCAGCCCCAGCATTTT. Full variable domain (missing parts from reference TRBV5-1 and TRBJ1-5): KAGVTQTPRYLIKTRGQQVTLSCSPISGHRSVSWYQQTPGQGLQFLFEYFSETQRNKGNFPGRFSGRQFSNSRSEMNVSTLELGDSALYLCASSLAGQGEQPQHFGDGTRLSIL.

The V gene is TRBV29-1, the J gene TRBJ1-1; TRBD1 agrees at 7 bases. This CDR3 has 13 residues. Unmatched junction bases numbered 5, after V lost 7 bases and J lost 0 bases. Germline V gene sequence: CDR1 SQVTM, CDR2 ANQGSEA. The CDR3 sequence is CSAEGQMNTEAFF. CDR3 nucleotides: TGCAGCGCAGAGGGACAGATGAACACTGAAGCTTTCTTT. Looking up the rest from reference TRBV29-1 and TRBJ1-1 gives the full variable domain: SAVISQKPSRDICQRGTSLTIQCQVDSQVTMMFWYRQQPGQSLTLIATANQGSEATYESGFVIDKFPISRPNLTFSTLTVSNMSPEDSSIYLCSAEGQMNTEAFFGQGTRLTVV.

The V call is TRBV15, the J call TRBJ1-1; 7 bases are shared with TRBD1. V shed 1 base, J shed 2 bases, and the junction held 4 bases outside the gene matches. Germline V gene lookup returns CDR1 LNHNV and CDR2 YYDKDF (reference sequence). CDR3 size: 15 residues. The DNA for the CDR3 is TGTGCCACCAGCAGAGGAGGGACAGCCAACACTGAAGCTTTCTTT. Translating it yields CATSRGGTANTEAFF.

The gene calls are TRBV7-9 and TRBJ2-1; D is unclear. V gave up 0 bases and J gave up 0 bases, with 12 bases separating them. The CDR3 runs to 17 residues. Germline V gene data show CDR1 as SEHNR and CDR2 as FQNEAQ (reference sequence). The CDR3 is CASSLAKQASSYNEQFF. The CDR3 DNA follows: TGTGCCAGCAGCTTAGCGAAGCAGGCGAGCTCCTACAATGAGCAGTTCTTC.

This chain uses TRBV7-6 with TRBJ1-1; 10 positions match TRBD1. The CDR3 spans 14 residues. Unmatched junction bases numbered 3, after V lost 3 bases and J lost 5 bases. From germline, CDR1 is SGHVS and CDR2 FNYEAQ. CDR3 loop: CASSFGQGGTEAFF. In DNA form, the CDR3 reads TGTGCCAGCAGCTTTGGACAGGGGGGAACTGAAGCTTTCTTT.

This clone was recorded once. DNA for the CDR3: TGCGCCAGCAGCCACTTGGCCCGGTCAACTAATGAAAAACTGTTTTTT. It is translated as CASSHLARSTNEKLFF. The rearrangement links TRBV4-3 to TRBJ1-4; D remains unclear. The CDR3 length is 16 residues. The ends were cut back, 3 bases at V and 0 bases at J, with 11 bases in the middle. Germline lookup yields CDR1 LGHNA and CDR2 YSLEER.

CDR3 in amino acids: CASSSNSFNQPQHF. CDR3 nucleotide sequence: TGTGCCAGCAGTTCCAACAGCTTCAATCAGCCCCAGCATTTT. The J gene is TRBJ1-5, the V gene TRBV27; D not resolved. The CDR3 loop spans 14 amino acids. Germline lookup yields CDR1 MNHEY and CDR2 SMNVEV (reference sequence). V lost 4 bases, J lost 3 bases, and 10 bases lay in between.

This clone was found once. The V and J genes are TRBV19 and TRBJ1-3; the match to TRBD1 covers 12 bases. Germline CDR1 LNHDA, CDR2 SQIVND (reference sequence). The CDR3 covers 18 residues. V trimming: 5 bases; J trimming: 3 bases; junction bases outside the gene matches: 11. The CDR3 spells CASSVPPGQGADGNTIYF. DNA for the CDR3: TGTGCCAGTAGTGTCCCACCGGGACAGGGGGCGGATGGAAACACCATATATTTT.

V and J are TRBV6-5 and TRBJ1-3, with D perhaps matching TRBD1 (6 bases). Germline lookup yields CDR1 MNHEY and CDR2 SVGAGI. The CDR3 runs to 15 residues. Trimming took 7 bases from V and 0 from J, leaving 13 bases between them. The CDR3 DNA is TGTGCCAGCACCGGGGACACGGACTCTGGAAACACCATATATTTT. Translating gives CASTGDTDSGNTIYF.

This chain uses TRBV19 with TRBJ2-1; TRBD2 matches at 7 bases. This CDR3 is built from 17 residues. The trim removed 5 bases at V and 5 bases at J, leaving 15 bases unmatched. Germline CDR1 and CDR2: LNHDA and SQIVND (reference sequence). The CDR3 spells CASSHQSRGLDHNEQFF. DNA for the CDR3: TGTGCCAGTAGTCACCAGTCCAGAGGACTAGATCACAATGAGCAGTTCTTC.

The gene calls are TRBV7-8 and TRBJ2-2, with D perhaps matching TRBD1 (5 bases). The CDR3 has 15 amino acids. Trimming left V 5 bases short and J 1 base short, with 11 bases between. CDR1 and CDR2 from the germline V gene are SGHVS and FQNEAQ. The CDR3 DNA sequence: TGTGCCAGCAGCCGTACAGGAGTGAACACCGGGGAGCTGTTTTTT. Translation gives CASSRTGVNTGELFF.

The V call is TRBV2, the J call TRBJ1-1; D is uncertain. Germline loops: CDR1 SNHLY, CDR2 FYNNEI. The CDR3 is 12 amino acids. V was pared by 5 bases and J by 8 bases, with 12 bases between. This chain's CDR3 is CASSIFQLEAFF. The CDR3 DNA reads as TGTGCCAGCAGTATTTTTCAGTTAGAAGCTTTCTTT. Using reference TRBV2 and TRBJ1-1 for the parts outside the CDR3, the full variable domain is EPEVTQTPSHQVTQMGQEVILRCVPISNHLYFYWYRQILGQKVEFLVSFYNNEISEKSEIFDDQFSVERPDGSNFTLKIRSTKLEDSAMYFCASSIFQLEAFFGQGTRLTVV.

The chain uses TRBV6-1 and TRBJ1-1, with D unresolved. Per the germline V gene, CDR1 is MNHNS and CDR2 is SASEGT. Trimming shortened V by 11 bases and J by 6 bases, and 19 bases separated the two germline ends. The CDR3 extends over 13 amino acids. The CDR3 region has the DNA TGTGCCTCCCGGGATCCAAATGACGCTGAAGCTTTCTTT. Encoded protein: CASRDPNDAEAFF.

This clone appeared once. V and J are TRBV5-1 and TRBJ1-1, with no clear D. The V gene's germline CDR1 is SGHRS and CDR2 YFSETQ. V lost 5 bases, J lost 6 bases, and 17 bases lay in between. The CDR3 length is 14 residues. The CDR3, as DNA: TGCGCCAGCAGTTTCTCTGACTGGTTCTCTGAAGCTTTCTTT. It codes for CASSFSDWFSEAFF.